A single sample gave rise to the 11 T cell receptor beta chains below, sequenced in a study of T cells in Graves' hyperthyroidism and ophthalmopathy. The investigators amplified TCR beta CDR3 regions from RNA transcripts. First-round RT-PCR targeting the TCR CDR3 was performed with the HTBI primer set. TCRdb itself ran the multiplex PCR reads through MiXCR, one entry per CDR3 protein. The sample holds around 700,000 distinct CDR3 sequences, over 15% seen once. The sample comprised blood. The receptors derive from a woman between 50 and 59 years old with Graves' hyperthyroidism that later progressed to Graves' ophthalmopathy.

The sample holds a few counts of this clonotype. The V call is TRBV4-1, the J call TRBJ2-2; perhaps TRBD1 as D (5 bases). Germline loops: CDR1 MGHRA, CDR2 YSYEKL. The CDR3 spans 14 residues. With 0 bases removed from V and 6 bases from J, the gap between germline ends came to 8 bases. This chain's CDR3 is CASSQDRGPGELFF. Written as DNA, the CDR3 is TGCGCCAGCAGCCAAGATAGGGGTCCCGGGGAGCTGTTTTTT.

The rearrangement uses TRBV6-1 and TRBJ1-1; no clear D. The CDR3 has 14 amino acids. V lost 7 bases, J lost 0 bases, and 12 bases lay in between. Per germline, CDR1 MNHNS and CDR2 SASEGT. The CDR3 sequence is CASIEDGVNTEAFF. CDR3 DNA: TGTGCCAGCATCGAAGATGGGGTGAACACTGAAGCTTTCTTT.

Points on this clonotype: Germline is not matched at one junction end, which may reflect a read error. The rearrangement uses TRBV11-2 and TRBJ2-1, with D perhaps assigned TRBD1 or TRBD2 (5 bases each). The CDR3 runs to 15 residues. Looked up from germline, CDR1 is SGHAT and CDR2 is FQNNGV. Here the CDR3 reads CTSSRGTDSYNEQFF. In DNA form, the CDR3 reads TGTACCAGCAGCCGAGGGACGGACTCCTACAATGAGCAGTTCTTC.

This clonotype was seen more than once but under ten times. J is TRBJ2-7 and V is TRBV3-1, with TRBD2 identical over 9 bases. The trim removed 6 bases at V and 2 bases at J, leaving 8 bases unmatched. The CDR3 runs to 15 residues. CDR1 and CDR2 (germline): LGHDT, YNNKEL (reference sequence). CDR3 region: CASSQLAGEAYEQYF. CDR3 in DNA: TGTGCCAGCAGTCAACTAGCGGGTGAGGCCTACGAGCAGTACTTC.

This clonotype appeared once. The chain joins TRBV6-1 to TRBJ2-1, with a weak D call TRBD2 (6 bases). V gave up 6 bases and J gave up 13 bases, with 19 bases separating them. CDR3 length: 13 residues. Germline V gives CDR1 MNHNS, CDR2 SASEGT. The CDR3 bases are TGTGCCAGCAGGGCCCCGGGAGAAGGGGAACAGTTCTTC. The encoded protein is CASRAPGEGEQFF.

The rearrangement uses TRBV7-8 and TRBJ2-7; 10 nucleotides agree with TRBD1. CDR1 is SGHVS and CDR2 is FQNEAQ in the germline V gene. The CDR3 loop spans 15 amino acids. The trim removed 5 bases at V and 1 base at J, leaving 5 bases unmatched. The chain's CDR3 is CASSGDRGESYEQYF. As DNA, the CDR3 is TGTGCCAGCAGCGGGGACAGGGGAGAATCCTACGAGCAGTACTTC.

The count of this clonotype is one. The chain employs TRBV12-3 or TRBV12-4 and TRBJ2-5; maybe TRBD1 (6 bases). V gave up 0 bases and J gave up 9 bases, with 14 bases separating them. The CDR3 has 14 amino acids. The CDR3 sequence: CASSLAPGAKAQYF. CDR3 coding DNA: TGTGCCAGCAGTTTAGCCCCAGGGGCGAAGGCCCAGTACTTC.

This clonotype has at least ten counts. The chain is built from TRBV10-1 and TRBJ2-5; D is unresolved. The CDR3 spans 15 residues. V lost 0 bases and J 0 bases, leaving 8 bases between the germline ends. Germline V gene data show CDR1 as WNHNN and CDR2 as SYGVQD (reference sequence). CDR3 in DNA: TGCGCCAGCAGTGAGTCGACGGCTGACCAAGAGACCCAGTACTTC. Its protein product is CASSESTADQETQYF.

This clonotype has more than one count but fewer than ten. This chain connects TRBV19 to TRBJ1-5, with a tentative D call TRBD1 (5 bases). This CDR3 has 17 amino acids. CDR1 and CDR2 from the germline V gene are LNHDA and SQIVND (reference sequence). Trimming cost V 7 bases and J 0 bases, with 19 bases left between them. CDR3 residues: CASKGRVISNSNQPQHF. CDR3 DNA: TGTGCCAGTAAGGGCAGGGTGATTAGTAATAGCAATCAGCCCCAGCATTTT.

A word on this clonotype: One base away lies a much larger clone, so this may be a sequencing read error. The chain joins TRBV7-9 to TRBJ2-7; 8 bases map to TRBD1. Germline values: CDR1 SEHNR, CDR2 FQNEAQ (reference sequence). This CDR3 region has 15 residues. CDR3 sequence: CASSSSGQAYYEQCF. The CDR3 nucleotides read TGTGCCAGCAGCTCGTCGGGACAGGCCTACTACGAGCAGTGCTTC.

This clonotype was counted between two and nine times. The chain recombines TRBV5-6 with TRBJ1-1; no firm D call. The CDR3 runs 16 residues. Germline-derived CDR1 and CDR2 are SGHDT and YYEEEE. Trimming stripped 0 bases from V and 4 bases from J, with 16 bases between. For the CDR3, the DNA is TGTGCCAGCAGCTTGGATCCATACTTCGGCGGCACTGAAGCTTTCTTT. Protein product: CASSLDPYFGGTEAFF.